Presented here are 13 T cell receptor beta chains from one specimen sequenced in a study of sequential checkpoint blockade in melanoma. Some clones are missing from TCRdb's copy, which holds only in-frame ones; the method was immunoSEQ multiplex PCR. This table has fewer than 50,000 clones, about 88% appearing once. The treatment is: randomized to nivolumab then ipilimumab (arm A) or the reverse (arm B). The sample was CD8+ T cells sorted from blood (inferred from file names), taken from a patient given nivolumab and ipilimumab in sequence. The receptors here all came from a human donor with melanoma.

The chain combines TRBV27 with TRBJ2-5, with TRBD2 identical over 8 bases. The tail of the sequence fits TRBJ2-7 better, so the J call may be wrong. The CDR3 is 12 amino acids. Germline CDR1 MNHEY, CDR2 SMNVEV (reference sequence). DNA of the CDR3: TGTGCCAGCAGCGGGGGGGGGATCGAGCAGTACTTC. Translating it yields CASSGGGIEQYF.

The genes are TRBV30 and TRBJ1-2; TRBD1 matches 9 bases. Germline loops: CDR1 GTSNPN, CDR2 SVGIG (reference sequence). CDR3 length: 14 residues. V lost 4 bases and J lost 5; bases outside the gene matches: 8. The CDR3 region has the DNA TGTGCCTGGAACCCGGGACAGGGCCTTTATGGCTACACCTTC. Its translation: CAWNPGQGLYGYTF. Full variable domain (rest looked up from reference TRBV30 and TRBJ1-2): SQTIHQWPATLVQPVGSPLSLECTVEGTSNPNLYWYRQAAGRGLQLLFYSVGIGQISSEVPQNLSASRPQDRQFILSSKKLLLSDSGFYLCAWNPGQGLYGYTFGSGTRLTVV.

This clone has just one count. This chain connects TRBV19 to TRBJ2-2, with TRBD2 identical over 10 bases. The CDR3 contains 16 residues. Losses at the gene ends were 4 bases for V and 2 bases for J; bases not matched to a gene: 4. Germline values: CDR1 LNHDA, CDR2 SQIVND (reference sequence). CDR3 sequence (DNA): TGTGCCAGTAGTAGTTGGACTAGCGGAAACACCGGGGAGCTGTTTTTT. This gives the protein CASSSWTSGNTGELFF.

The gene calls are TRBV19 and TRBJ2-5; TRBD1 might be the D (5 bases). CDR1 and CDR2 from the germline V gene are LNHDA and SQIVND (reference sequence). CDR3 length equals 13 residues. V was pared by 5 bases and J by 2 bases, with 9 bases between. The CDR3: CASSDSSQETQYF. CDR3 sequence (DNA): TGTGCCAGTAGTGACAGTTCACAAGAGACCCAGTACTTC. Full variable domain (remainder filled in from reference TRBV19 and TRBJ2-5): DGGITQSPKYLFRKEGQNVTLSCEQNLNHDAMYWYRQDPGQGLRLIYYSQIVNDFQKGDIAEGYSVSREKKESFPLTVTSAQKNPTAFYLCASSDSSQETQYFGPGTRLLVL.

This CDR3 is CASSLDRGSEAFF. CDR3 nucleotide sequence: TGTGCCAGCAGCCTAGACAGGGGCTCTGAAGCTTTCTTT. V gene TRBV7-9 combines with J gene TRBJ1-1, with 8 bases identical to TRBD1. This CDR3 is built from 13 residues. The germline V gene encodes CDR1 SEHNR and CDR2 FQNEAQ (reference sequence). With V trimmed by 5 bases and J by 6 bases, 5 bases remained unmatched.

CDR3 DNA sequence: TGTGCCAGCAGCCCCCTGTCGGCGGGAGGTGAGCAGTTCTTC. Residues: CASSPLSAGGEQFF. J is TRBJ2-1 and V is TRBV7-3; 8 positions agree with TRBD2. The CDR3 is 14 residues long. Trimming took 5 bases from V and 9 from J; bases not matched to a gene: 9. CDR1 SGHTA and CDR2 FQGTGA come from the germline V gene. Variable domain in full (rest from reference TRBV7-3 and TRBJ2-1): GAGVSQTPSNKVTEKGKYVELRCDPISGHTALYWYRQSLGQGPEFLIYFQGTGAADDSGLPNDRFFAVRPEGSVSTLKIQRTERGDSAVYLCASSPLSAGGEQFFGPGTRLTVL.

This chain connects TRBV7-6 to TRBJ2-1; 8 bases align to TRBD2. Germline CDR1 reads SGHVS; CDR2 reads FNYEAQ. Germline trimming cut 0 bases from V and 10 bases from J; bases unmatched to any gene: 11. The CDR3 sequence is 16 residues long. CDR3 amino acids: CASSLAPAGGRGEQFF. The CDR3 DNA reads TGTGCCAGCAGCTTAGCGCCGGCGGGAGGACGAGGAGAGCAGTTCTTC.

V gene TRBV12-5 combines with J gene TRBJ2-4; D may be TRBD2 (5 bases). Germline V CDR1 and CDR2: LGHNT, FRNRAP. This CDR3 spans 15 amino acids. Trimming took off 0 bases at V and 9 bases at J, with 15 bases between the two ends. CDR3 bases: TGTGCTAGTGGTTTGGTACTTTCGGGGTTCAGCATTCAGTACTTC. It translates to CASGLVLSGFSIQYF.

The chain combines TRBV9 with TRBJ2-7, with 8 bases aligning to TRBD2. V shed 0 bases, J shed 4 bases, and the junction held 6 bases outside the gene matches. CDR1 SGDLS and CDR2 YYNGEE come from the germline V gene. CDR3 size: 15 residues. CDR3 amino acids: CASSVESGSGYEQYF. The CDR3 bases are TGTGCCAGCAGCGTAGAGAGCGGGAGCGGTTACGAGCAGTACTTC.

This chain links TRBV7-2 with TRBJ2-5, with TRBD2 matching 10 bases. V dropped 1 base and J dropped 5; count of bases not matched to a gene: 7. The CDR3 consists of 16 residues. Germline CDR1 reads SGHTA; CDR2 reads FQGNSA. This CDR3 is CASSLEAGGPLETQYF. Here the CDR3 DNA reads TGTGCCAGCAGCTTAGAAGCGGGAGGGCCCCTGGAGACCCAGTACTTC.

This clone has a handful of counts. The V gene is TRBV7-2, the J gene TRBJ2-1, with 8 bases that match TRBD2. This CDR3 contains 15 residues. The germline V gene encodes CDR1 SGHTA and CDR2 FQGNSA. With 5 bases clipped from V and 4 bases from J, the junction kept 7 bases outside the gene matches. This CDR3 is CASSSGLAPYNEQFF. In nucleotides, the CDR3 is TGTGCCAGCAGCAGCGGACTAGCCCCATACAATGAGCAGTTCTTC. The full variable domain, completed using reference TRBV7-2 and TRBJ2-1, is GAGVSQSPSNKVTEKGKDVELRCDPISGHTALYWYRQSLGQGLEFLIYFQGNSAPDKSGLPSDRFSAERTGGSVSTLTIQRTQQEDSAVYLCASSSGLAPYNEQFFGPGTRLTVL.

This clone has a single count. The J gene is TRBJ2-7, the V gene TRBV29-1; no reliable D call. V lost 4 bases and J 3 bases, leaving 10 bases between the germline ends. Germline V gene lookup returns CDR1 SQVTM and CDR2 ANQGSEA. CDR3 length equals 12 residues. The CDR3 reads CSVVSQDYEQYV. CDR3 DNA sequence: TGCAGCGTTGTGTCTCAGGACTACGAGCAGTACGTC.

The CDR3 bases are TGTGCCAGCAGCTCTGAACTCACCGGGGAGCTGTTTTTT. Encoded protein: CASSSELTGELFF. The chain joins TRBV5-6 to TRBJ2-2; D call uncertain. This CDR3 has 13 residues. V was pared by 3 bases and J by 4 bases, with 7 bases between. Per germline, CDR1 SGHDT and CDR2 YYEEEE.